This TCR beta chain originates from a study of CD8+CD57+ T cells in acquired aplastic anemia. Genomic DNA acted as the template from which TCR beta VDJ combination and CDR3 sequence profiling were carried out. MiXCR, applied by TCRdb to the reads, yields one record per CDR3 protein. The table records just over 450,000 distinct CDR3 sequences, over 25% of them present only once. The study's findings and limits: Patients and controls shared 25 to 30 CD8+ CDR3 sequences.

Patients chosen for sequencing had shown CD8+CD57+ cell expansion by flow cytometry. This clonotype has a handful of counts. Its antigen is not known. The germline gives CDR1 SGHTA, CDR2 FQGNSA. This CDR3 has 13 amino acids. Trimming removed 5 bases from V and 5 bases from J, with 11 bases in between. This clonotype originated in a human donor with aplastic anemia. The sequencing sample was made of sorted CD4+, CD8+, or CD8+CD57+ T cells (not recorded which) from PBMCs. The V gene is TRBV7-2, the J gene TRBJ2-3; no firm D call. The CDR3 sequence: CASSASRVDTQYF. The CDR3 nucleotides read TGTGCCAGCAGCGCTAGTCGAGTAGATACGCAGTATTTT.